A single sample gave rise to the 26 T cell receptor beta chains below, sequenced in a study of blood T cells in healthy people across ages. A J-beta primer mix and a sample-barcoded 5' primer were used in a second PCR of about 6 to 12 cycles. Via MiXCR, TCRdb re-called the 5' RACE reads, giving one row per CDR3 protein. The sample lists hundreds of thousands of distinct CDR3 sequences, 58% occurring once. Sequences were obtained from blood. The receptors were sampled from a man younger than 40 in good health.

The V and J genes are TRBV7-8 and TRBJ2-1; D is ambiguous. Trimming removed 2 bases at V and 8 bases at J, with 25 bases between. CDR3 length: 18 residues. Germline lookup yields CDR1 SGHVS and CDR2 FQNEAQ. The CDR3 bases are TGTGCCAGCAGCTTACGAAGACAAGGGAACCTAAACCACGATGAGCAGTTCTTC. This codes for CASSLRRQGNLNHDEQFF.

This clonotype showed up just once. The V call is TRBV6-5, the J call TRBJ2-3, with 10 bases matching TRBD2. CDR3 size: 16 residues. Germline lookup yields CDR1 MNHEY and CDR2 SVGAGI. V trimming: 2 bases; J trimming: 5 bases; junction bases outside the gene matches: 7. In DNA, the CDR3 is TGTGCCAGCAGTTACAAGCTAGCGGGAGCTGAAGATACGCAGTATTTT. Translation gives CASSYKLAGAEDTQYF.

The rearrangement uses TRBV5-1 and TRBJ2-5, with D maybe TRBD1 (5 bases). V was trimmed by 7 bases and J by 2 bases, leaving 12 bases between them. CDR3 size: 13 residues. Germline V gene data show CDR1 as SGHRS and CDR2 as YFSETQ. The DNA for the CDR3 is TGCGCCAGCTCCGACAGATCTCAAGAGACCCAGTACTTC. This codes for CASSDRSQETQYF.

This clonotype was recorded many times. The genes are TRBV27 and TRBJ2-7; a possible D gene is TRBD2 (5 bases). Germline CDR1 MNHEY, CDR2 SMNVEV (reference sequence). V lost 1 base to trimming and J lost 5 bases, with 18 bases between them. The CDR3 extends over 16 amino acids. The chain's CDR3 is CASSLYSPRGGDEQYF. The CDR3 region has the DNA TGTGCCAGCAGTTTATACAGCCCCAGAGGAGGAGACGAGCAGTACTTC.

This chain connects TRBV3-1 to TRBJ2-3; weak D call: TRBD2 (7 bases). V lost 1 base and J lost 6, with 17 bases in between. The CDR3 runs to 16 residues. Germline V lookup: CDR1 LGHDT, CDR2 YNNKEL (reference sequence). The CDR3 DNA reads as TGTGCCAGCAGCCAAGGCTTTCGGGGGGCTCGGGATACGCAGTATTTT. Translation: CASSQGFRGARDTQYF.

V gene TRBV7-2 combines with J gene TRBJ2-1, with D tentatively TRBD2 (5 bases). There are 14 residues in the CDR3. Germline assignment: CDR1 SGHTA and CDR2 FQGNSA. Trimming left V 2 bases short and J 8 bases short, with 13 bases between. The CDR3 reads CASSLRASNHEQFF. CDR3 nucleotide sequence: TGTGCCAGCAGCTTACGGGCTAGCAACCATGAGCAGTTCTTC.

The table lists this clonotype with a few counts. The gene calls are TRBV29-1 and TRBJ2-5, with 11 bases identical to TRBD2. This CDR3 has 17 amino acids. CDR1 and CDR2 from the germline V gene are SQVTM and ANQGSEA. V dropped 6 bases and J dropped 0; count of bases not matched to a gene: 12. CDR3 protein: CSVQGTSGLAYQETQYF. CDR3 in DNA: TGCAGCGTCCAAGGGACTAGCGGACTAGCTTACCAAGAGACCCAGTACTTC.

The CDR3 nucleotides read TGTGCCAGCAGCTTATCGACAGACTATGGCTACACCTTC. Amino acid sequence: CASSLSTDYGYTF. This chain links TRBV11-2 with TRBJ1-2; perhaps TRBD1 as D (5 bases). CDR1 is SGHAT, CDR2 FQNNGV, per germline. This CDR3 contains 13 residues. Deletions cut 2 bases from V and 3 bases from J, with 7 bases between.

This clonotype has a handful of counts. The V and J genes are TRBV27 and TRBJ1-6; D is unresolved. Germline CDR1 MNHEY, CDR2 SMNVEV (reference sequence). The CDR3 is 13 amino acids. The V end lost 3 bases, the J end lost 9 bases, and 9 bases lay between the germline ends. For the CDR3, the DNA is TGTGCCAGCAGTTTGGACGTAGGTTCACCCCTCCACTTT. Translating it yields CASSLDVGSPLHF.

The V and J genes are TRBV6-2 or TRBV6-3 and TRBJ2-5; tentative D call: TRBD1 (5 bases). V lost 7 bases and J lost 3, with 12 bases in between. This CDR3 comprises 13 residues. Per the germline V gene, CDR1 is MNHEY and CDR2 is SVGEGT. CDR3 sequence: CASMPREEETQYF. DNA of the CDR3: TGTGCCAGCATGCCCAGGGAAGAAGAGACCCAGTACTTC.

The chain carries TRBV12-3 or TRBV12-4 and TRBJ2-1, with D perhaps being TRBD1 or TRBD2 (6 bases each). V lost 8 bases and J 3 bases, leaving 14 bases between the germline ends. CDR3 length equals 14 residues. The CDR3: CASGRGGFYNEQFF. DNA for the CDR3: TGTGCCAGCGGACGAGGGGGGTTCTACAATGAGCAGTTCTTC.

This clonotype was detected ten times or more. The rearrangement uses TRBV20-1 and TRBJ2-3; TRBD2 matches at 9 bases. The germline CDR1 and CDR2 sequences are DFQATT and SNEGSKA (reference sequence). The CDR3 is made up of 12 amino acids. V trimming: 7 bases; J trimming: 1 base; junction bases outside the gene matches: 0. The CDR3 coding sequence is TGCAGTGTAGCGGGGGGCACAGATACGCAGTATTTT. This encodes CSVAGGTDTQYF.

V usage is TRBV7-2 and J usage is TRBJ1-6, with D possibly TRBD1 on 5 matching bases. This CDR3 has 14 amino acids. CDR1 SGHTA and CDR2 FQGNSA come from the germline V gene. The germline V and J ends were trimmed by 0 bases and 10 bases, with 10 bases remaining between them. The CDR3 DNA sequence: TGTGCCAGCAGCTTAGCTGTCCGGGACTCACCCCTCCACTTT. Amino acids: CASSLAVRDSPLHF.

The chain recombines TRBV5-1 with TRBJ2-3, with D possibly being TRBD2 (6 bases). Germline CDR1 reads SGHRS; CDR2 reads YFSETQ. V lost 3 bases, J lost 3 bases, and 14 bases lay in between. There are 15 residues in the CDR3. CDR3 coding DNA: TGCGCCAGCAGCTGGTCTAGCGTAATTACAGATACGCAGTATTTT. It specifies CASSWSSVITDTQYF.

This chain connects TRBV27 to TRBJ2-1, with 13 bases fitting TRBD2. CDR1 and CDR2 from the germline V gene are MNHEY and SMNVEV (reference sequence). The CDR3 length is 16 residues. J was trimmed by 8 bases and V by 5 bases; bases with no gene match: 9. This CDR3 is CASSGTGLAGTDEQFF. The CDR3 bases are TGTGCCAGCAGTGGAACGGGACTAGCGGGGACGGATGAGCAGTTCTTC.

The genes are TRBV10-3 and TRBJ2-1; TRBD2 matches at 11 bases. CDR1 is ENHRY, CDR2 SYGVKD, per germline. The CDR3 extends over 15 amino acids. J was trimmed by 4 bases and V by 6 bases; bases with no gene match: 5. The CDR3 loop is CAIRRGLADYNEQFF. CDR3 bases: TGTGCCATCAGGAGGGGACTAGCGGATTACAATGAGCAGTTCTTC.

The rearrangement links TRBV7-3 to TRBJ2-3; 10 nucleotides match TRBD2. CDR3 size: 16 residues. V lost 4 bases to trimming and J lost 0 bases; unmatched junction nucleotides: 4. The germline V gene encodes CDR1 SGHTA and CDR2 FQGTGA. CDR3 residues: CASSSGLAASTDTQYF. The CDR3 DNA reads as TGTGCCAGCAGCTCCGGACTAGCGGCTAGCACAGATACGCAGTATTTT.

The chain employs TRBV7-2 and TRBJ2-1; 11 bases match TRBD2. TRBJ2-7 matches the DNA end more closely, so the J call is doubtful. This CDR3 comprises 15 residues. The germline CDR1 and CDR2 sequences are SGHTA and FQGNSA. The CDR3, as DNA: TGTGCCAGCAGCTTGACTAGCGGGATGTACAATGAGCAGTACTTC. Protein product: CASSLTSGMYNEQYF.

V and J are TRBV7-2 and TRBJ2-7, with 7 bases that match TRBD2. The CDR3 has 15 residues. Unmatched junction bases numbered 7, after V lost 5 bases and J lost 0 bases. Germline V gene sequence: CDR1 SGHTA, CDR2 FQGNSA. The DNA for the CDR3 is TGTGCCAGCAGCCCCGAAGCGGGGCCCTCCTACGAGCAGTACTTC. This translates into CASSPEAGPSYEQYF.

The gene calls are TRBV3-1 and TRBJ2-1; tentative D call: TRBD2 (5 bases). CDR3 length: 14 amino acids. Trimming removed 4 bases at V and 3 bases at J, with 10 bases between. CDR1 LGHDT and CDR2 YNNKEL come from the germline V gene (reference sequence). The CDR3 coding sequence is TGTGCCAGCAGCCGACGGGGATACTACAATGAGCAGTTCTTC. Translating it yields CASSRRGYYNEQFF.

The chain joins TRBV10-3 to TRBJ1-4; 10 bases fit TRBD1. CDR1 is ENHRY, CDR2 SYGVKD, per germline. V dropped 10 bases and J dropped 6; count of bases not matched to a gene: 11. The CDR3 has 15 amino acids. In nucleotides, the CDR3 is TGTGCCACCAGGCGCTCCGGGACAGGGGATGAAAAACTGTTTTTT. It is translated as CATRRSGTGDEKLFF.

The genes are TRBV6-6 and TRBJ1-1; D might be TRBD1 (6 bases). CDR1 MNHNY and CDR2 SVGAGI come from the germline V gene (reference sequence). The V gene lost 5 bases and the J gene lost 9 bases, with 16 bases spanning the gap. The CDR3 sequence is 13 residues long. CDR3 protein: CASSNRDTEKAFF. In DNA form, the CDR3 reads TGTGCCAGCAGTAACCGGGACACTGAAAAAGCTTTCTTT.

The chain couples TRBV6-5 to TRBJ1-6; 7 bases map to TRBD1. The CDR3 is 15 residues long. The V gene's germline CDR1 is MNHEY and CDR2 SVGAGI. Losses at the gene ends were 2 bases for V and 4 bases for J; bases not matched to a gene: 2. The DNA for the CDR3 is TGTGCCAGCAGTTACCAGGGACAGTATAATTCACCCCTCCACTTT. Translation gives CASSYQGQYNSPLHF.

The chain has TRBV29-1 and TRBJ1-1; D is unclear. Germline lookup yields CDR1 SQVTM and CDR2 ANQGSEA. The germline V and J ends were trimmed by 8 bases and 1 base, with 8 bases remaining between them. The CDR3 extends over 11 amino acids. DNA for the CDR3: TGCAGCACGACCTGGAACACTGAAGCTTTCTTT. This codes for CSTTWNTEAFF.

This clonotype occurred a few times. This rearrangement joins TRBV7-4 to TRBJ2-5; 8 bases match TRBD2. Germline V lookup: CDR1 SGHVT, CDR2 SQSDAQ. Losses at the gene ends were 5 bases for V and 3 bases for J; bases not matched to a gene: 11. The CDR3 length is 16 residues. DNA of the CDR3: TGTGCCAGCAGCGAGAACCAAGAGCGGGGGAAAGAGACCCAGTACTTC. Its protein is CASSENQERGKETQYF.

This clonotype was recorded a few times. This chain links TRBV4-2 with TRBJ2-7; D perhaps matches TRBD2 (7 bases). V was shortened by 0 bases and J by 3 bases, with 18 bases between the two germline ends. Per germline, CDR1 LGHNA and CDR2 YNFKEQ. The length of the CDR3 is 17 residues. CDR3 region: CASSQDQGGGSSYEQYF. DNA for the CDR3: TGTGCCAGCAGCCAAGATCAAGGCGGGGGCTCAAGCTACGAGCAGTACTTC.